A single sample is the source of the 32 T cell receptor beta chains below, sequenced in a study of blood T cell repertoires in COVID-19. Libraries were prepared by immunoSEQ multiplex PCR; TCRdb keeps only in-frame clonotypes and omits some of them. Of a few hundred thousand clones in the sample, more than 80% were seen once. What was sequenced was peripheral blood. The receptors here all came from a man younger than 35 who had recovered from COVID-19.

CDR3 protein: CATRLGGTGELFF. DNA of the CDR3: TGTGCCACCCGATTGGGAGGAACCGGGGAGCTGTTTTTT. The chain employs TRBV24-1 and TRBJ2-2; D is possibly TRBD2 (6 bases). Germline loops: CDR1 KGHDR, CDR2 SFDVKD. This CDR3 is 13 amino acids long. The V end was cut by 9 bases, the J end by 5 bases, with 12 bases between.

This chain links TRBV6-1 with TRBJ1-2; the D is unclear. Germline CDR1 MNHNS, CDR2 SASEGT. The V end lost 2 bases, the J end lost 0 bases, and 10 bases lay between the germline ends. This CDR3 is built from 15 residues. CDR3: CASSERRETNYGYTF. The CDR3 DNA sequence: TGTGCCAGCAGTGAACGGAGGGAAACTAACTATGGCTACACCTTC.

The chain uses TRBV11-2 and TRBJ1-1, with D possibly being TRBD1 (6 bases). Between the trimmed V and J ends, which lost 5 bases and 3 bases, there was a span of 10 bases. The CDR3 sequence is 13 residues long. Germline V CDR1 and CDR2: SGHAT, FQNNGV. Here the CDR3 reads CASSTGQYTEAFF. DNA for the CDR3: TGTGCCAGCAGCACTGGACAGTACACTGAAGCTTTCTTT.

The CDR3 spells CASSRLAGAGETQYF. The CDR3 DNA follows: TGTGCCAGCAGCCGCCTAGCGGGAGCGGGGGAGACCCAGTACTTC. The chain couples TRBV7-3 to TRBJ2-5, with TRBD2 identical over 10 bases. Germline CDR1 is SGHTA and CDR2 is FQGTGA. The CDR3 is 15 residues long. V lost 5 bases to trimming and J lost 5 bases; unmatched junction nucleotides: 8.

The CDR3 protein is CASSDRGTLMNTEAFF. Written as DNA, the CDR3 is TGTGCCAGCAGTGACCGGGGGACCCTCATGAACACTGAAGCTTTCTTT. This chain connects TRBV6-4 to TRBJ1-1; TRBD1 is a possible D gene (5 bases). The ends were cut back, 2 bases at V and 0 bases at J, with 13 bases in the middle. The V gene's germline CDR1 is MRHNA and CDR2 SNTAGT. The length of the CDR3 is 16 residues.

This chain joins TRBV19 and TRBJ1-5, with TRBD1 matching 7 bases. The V segment lost 5 bases and the J segment 5 bases; nucleotides outside the gene matches: 3. This CDR3 comprises 13 residues. Per the germline V gene, CDR1 is LNHDA and CDR2 is SQIVND (reference sequence). CDR3 amino acids: CASSPTGDQPQHF. In DNA form, the CDR3 reads TGTGCCAGTAGTCCCACAGGGGATCAGCCCCAGCATTTT.

The rearrangement uses TRBV10-2 and TRBJ1-1; 9 nucleotides match TRBD1. With V trimmed by 5 bases and J by 3 bases, 1 base remained unmatched. The CDR3 contains 13 residues. Germline CDR1 WSHSY, CDR2 SAAADI. CDR3 nucleotides: TGCGCCAGCAGTTGGACAGGGGACACTGAAGCTTTCTTT. Protein sequence: CASSWTGDTEAFF.

The CDR3 DNA follows: TGTGCCAGCAGCCAGGCCTCTGGCGGGGGCTCGGCCTACAATGAGCAGTTCTTC. Translation: CASSQASGGGSAYNEQFF. The genes are TRBV4-2 and TRBJ2-1; D is perhaps TRBD2 (7 bases). The CDR3 length is 18 residues. The germline gives CDR1 LGHNA, CDR2 YNFKEQ. V lost 3 bases, J lost 2 bases, and 20 bases lay in between.

This chain uses TRBV6-1 with TRBJ2-2; D possibly corresponds to TRBD2 (6 bases). CDR1 is MNHNS and CDR2 is SASEGT in the germline V gene. The CDR3 is 17 residues long. Trimming removed 3 bases at V and 3 bases at J, with 17 bases between. In DNA form, the CDR3 reads TGTGCCAGCAGTGAGGTCCTACTAGGAGGGTACACCGGGGAGCTGTTTTTT. Residues: CASSEVLLGGYTGELFF.

This sequence joins TRBV4-3 and TRBJ2-2; D uncertain. CDR3 length: 13 amino acids. Between the trimmed V and J ends, which lost 0 bases and 6 bases, there was a span of 5 bases. Germline V gene sequence: CDR1 LGHNA, CDR2 YSLEER. As DNA, the CDR3 is TGCGCCAGCAGCCAAGAGAAGCCCGGGGAGCTGTTTTTT. Translation: CASSQEKPGELFF.

This clone was detected only a few times. The V gene is TRBV20-1, the J gene TRBJ2-7, with unresolved D. CDR1 and CDR2 from the germline V gene are DFQATT and SNEGSKA (reference sequence). This CDR3 is 11 amino acids long. V was clipped by 4 bases and J by 4 bases, with 8 bases between them. The CDR3: CSAMVRYEQYF. Written as DNA, the CDR3 is TGCAGTGCTATGGTGAGGTACGAGCAGTACTTC.

The chain recombines TRBV27 with TRBJ1-6, with D maybe TRBD1 (5 bases). This CDR3 contains 17 residues. Trimming pared 5 bases from V and 3 bases from J, leaving 17 bases between. In germline, CDR1 is MNHEY, CDR2 SMNVEV (reference sequence). The CDR3 sequence: CASSPKDMALYNSPLHF. CDR3 bases: TGTGCCAGCAGTCCGAAGGACATGGCCCTCTATAATTCACCCCTCCACTTT.

A note on this clone: The sample holds other DNA sequences that translate to the same CDR3. V gene TRBV27 combines with J gene TRBJ1-1, with 9 bases aligning to TRBD1. J lost 2 bases, V lost 1 base, and 2 bases had no gene match. The CDR3 has 15 residues. Germline loops: CDR1 MNHEY, CDR2 SMNVEV (reference sequence). The CDR3 is CASSLWGQGNTEAFF. CDR3 bases: TGTGCCAGCAGTTTATGGGGACAGGGTAACACTGAAGCTTTCTTT.

This chain uses TRBV6-2 or TRBV6-3 with TRBJ1-5; TRBD1 agrees at 12 bases. Germline values: CDR1 MNHEY, CDR2 SVGEGT. The V segment lost 6 bases and the J segment 6 bases; nucleotides outside the gene matches: 6. The CDR3 length is 15 residues. CDR3 loop: CASSVPGQGAQPQHF. CDR3 coding DNA: TGTGCCAGCAGCGTCCCGGGACAGGGGGCTCAGCCCCAGCATTTT.

The J gene is TRBJ2-3, the V gene TRBV30; 7 bases match TRBD2. Germline CDR1 and CDR2: GTSNPN and SVGIG (reference sequence). J was trimmed by 0 bases and V by 2 bases; bases with no gene match: 2. This CDR3 is built from 14 residues. CDR3 coding DNA: TGTGCCTGGAGTTACGGGGGGAGCACAGATACGCAGTATTTT. This encodes CAWSYGGSTDTQYF.

The CDR3 reads CASSLYGGTEAFF. CDR3 DNA sequence: TGTGCCAGCAGCTTATACGGCGGGACTGAAGCTTTCTTT. The rearrangement links TRBV7-7 to TRBJ1-1; D gene unclear. CDR1 and CDR2 from the germline V gene are SSHAT and FNYEAQ (reference sequence). The CDR3 consists of 13 residues. Trimming left V 2 bases short and J 5 bases short, with 9 bases between. Looking up the rest from reference TRBV7-7 and TRBJ1-1 gives the full variable domain: GAGVSQSPRYKVTKRGQDVTLRCDPISSHATLYWYQQALGQGPEFLTYFNYEAQPDKSGLPSDRFSAERPEGSISTLTIQRTEQRDSAMYRCASSLYGGTEAFFGQGTRLTVV.

This sequence joins TRBV4-1 and TRBJ2-1; 7 bases line up with TRBD2. Germline CDR1 reads MGHRA; CDR2 reads YSYEKL. The CDR3 runs to 15 residues. The trim removed 4 bases at V and 1 base at J, leaving 4 bases unmatched. The CDR3 loop reads CASSPRGESYNEQFF. CDR3 DNA sequence: TGCGCCAGCAGCCCCCGGGGGGAATCCTACAATGAGCAGTTCTTC.

This rearrangement joins TRBV4-3 to TRBJ1-2; 9 bases are a match to TRBD1. CDR3 size: 16 residues. Trimming cost V 3 bases and J 6 bases; bases outside gene matches: 11. From germline, CDR1 is LGHNA and CDR2 YSLEER. DNA for the CDR3: TGCGCCAGCAGCCAGCTACCGGGACAGGGACTCCATGGCTACACCTTC. Protein product: CASSQLPGQGLHGYTF.

The gene calls are TRBV5-1 and TRBJ2-1; the match to TRBD1 covers 7 bases. The CDR3 contains 14 residues. V trimming: 0 bases; J trimming: 7 bases; junction bases outside the gene matches: 4. Germline CDR1 SGHRS, CDR2 YFSETQ. As DNA, the CDR3 is TGCGCCAGCAGCTTGGAGGGACAGCGGAATGAGCAGTTCTTC. As protein: CASSLEGQRNEQFF.

The gene calls are TRBV29-1 and TRBJ2-1; TRBD1 aligns across 7 bases. CDR1 and CDR2 from the germline V gene are SQVTM and ANQGSEA. Trimming removed 6 bases from V and 7 bases from J; junction bases left unmatched: 9. This CDR3 has 13 amino acids. CDR3 DNA: TGCAGCGTCGCGACAGGGACGAGGAATGAGCAGTTCTTC. This codes for CSVATGTRNEQFF.

The chain has TRBV5-1 and TRBJ1-1; the D is unclear. The V end lost 0 bases, the J end lost 3 bases, and 12 bases lay between the germline ends. The CDR3 contains 15 residues. Germline assignment: CDR1 SGHRS and CDR2 YFSETQ. The CDR3 sequence: CASSLVALGDTEAFF. The DNA of the CDR3 is TGCGCCAGCAGCTTGGTGGCTCTCGGAGACACTGAAGCTTTCTTT.

Only one count was recorded for this clone. The chain employs TRBV6-5 and TRBJ2-7; TRBD1 agrees at 9 bases. V gave up 4 bases and J gave up 3 bases; unmatched junction bases: 7. CDR3 size: 15 residues. Germline assignment: CDR1 MNHEY and CDR2 SVGAGI. The CDR3 DNA is TGTGCCAGCAGTTCGCATCCGGGACAGGGCTACGAGCAGTACTTC. Protein sequence: CASSSHPGQGYEQYF.

This clone is a singleton in its sample. The chain combines TRBV10-3 with TRBJ1-2; no reliable D call. V lost 10 bases and J lost 3, with 12 bases in between. From germline, CDR1 is ENHRY and CDR2 SYGVKD. The CDR3 is 12 amino acids. CDR3 coding DNA: TGTGCCACCGCCACATCCGACTATGGCTACACCTTC. Translated, it gives CATATSDYGYTF.

CDR3 loop: CASGTGADGANVLTF. The CDR3 nucleotides read TGTGCCAGCGGCACAGGGGCTGACGGGGCCAACGTCCTGACTTTC. V and J are TRBV2 and TRBJ2-6; 7 bases match TRBD1. V was clipped by 8 bases and J by 4 bases; unmatched bases: 8. The length of the CDR3 is 15 residues. Germline CDR1 SNHLY, CDR2 FYNNEI.

J is TRBJ1-4 and V is TRBV7-9; 10 positions agree with TRBD1. J lost 6 bases, V lost 1 base, and 2 bases had no gene match. The germline gives CDR1 SEHNR, CDR2 FQNEAQ (reference sequence). The CDR3 is 15 residues long. The CDR3 DNA reads as TGTGCCAGCAGCTTAGAAGGGACAGGGGATGAAAAACTGTTTTTT. The encoded protein is CASSLEGTGDEKLFF.

This chain links TRBV4-3 with TRBJ2-7; D remains unclear. V lost 0 bases and J lost 2, with 8 bases in between. CDR3 length equals 14 residues. The germline V gene has CDR1 LGHNA and CDR2 YSLEER. Written as DNA, the CDR3 is TGCGCCAGCAGCCAAGAAGTCAGAACCTACGAGCAGTACTTC. As protein: CASSQEVRTYEQYF.

In its sample, this clone was seen once. The V call is TRBV27, the J call TRBJ1-2, with D possibly matching TRBD1 (5 bases). CDR1 is MNHEY and CDR2 is SMNVEV in the germline V gene (reference sequence). V was clipped by 0 bases and J by 3 bases, with 11 bases between them. The CDR3 length is 15 residues. In nucleotides, the CDR3 is TGTGCCAGCAGTTTATCGGGGCCGCTGTACTATGGCTACACCTTC. Translating gives CASSLSGPLYYGYTF.

The chain joins TRBV2 to TRBJ1-6; D call uncertain. The CDR3 covers 15 residues. Trimming took off 8 bases at V and 7 bases at J, with 18 bases between the two ends. Germline-derived CDR1 and CDR2 are SNHLY and FYNNEI. CDR3 sequence: CASGPKARWNSPLHF. For the CDR3, the DNA is TGTGCCAGCGGTCCTAAGGCCAGGTGGAATTCACCCCTCCACTTT. Based on the CDR3 plus reference TRBV2 and TRBJ1-6, the full variable domain is EPEVTQTPSHQVTQMGQEVILRCVPISNHLYFYWYRQILGQKVEFLVSFYNNEISEKSEIFDDQFSVERPDGSNFTLKIRSTKLEDSAMYFCASGPKARWNSPLHFGNGTRLTVT.

This clone was seen only a few times. The V call is TRBV6-2 or TRBV6-3, the J call TRBJ2-3; a possible D gene is TRBD2 (5 bases). In germline, CDR1 is MNHEY, CDR2 SVGEGT. V was cut by 0 bases and J by 2 bases, with 9 bases left in between. The CDR3 extends over 15 amino acids. In nucleotides, the CDR3 is TGTGCCAGCAGTTACTCCCCCGGGGACACAGATACGCAGTATTTT. Protein product: CASSYSPGDTDTQYF.

The chain recombines TRBV7-9 with TRBJ2-1, with a weak D call TRBD1 (5 bases). This CDR3 spans 13 amino acids. CDR1 and CDR2 (germline): SEHNR, FQNEAQ (reference sequence). V was cut by 3 bases and J by 4 bases, with 7 bases left in between. The CDR3 reads CASSLGRYNEQFF. In nucleotides, the CDR3 is TGTGCCAGCAGCTTGGGGCGGTACAATGAGCAGTTCTTC.

The J gene is TRBJ1-2, the V gene TRBV6-2 or TRBV6-3; 7 nucleotides agree with TRBD1. The CDR3 has 15 residues. Germline CDR1 reads MNHEY; CDR2 reads SVGEGT. V lost 2 bases, J lost 3 bases, and 6 bases stayed unmatched. In DNA, the CDR3 is TGTGCCAGCAGTTACCAAGGGGGCACAGACTATGGCTACACCTTC. Its translation: CASSYQGGTDYGYTF.

The chain employs TRBV4-1 and TRBJ1-1, with 7 bases aligning to TRBD1. V lost 3 bases and J lost 0; bases outside the gene matches: 13. The germline gives CDR1 MGHRA, CDR2 YSYEKL. The CDR3 runs to 18 residues. CDR3 amino acids: CASSQYRGRSSVNTEAFF. The CDR3 nucleotides are TGCGCCAGCAGCCAGTACAGGGGAAGGTCATCAGTGAACACTGAAGCTTTCTTT.